This TCR beta chain was profiled in a study of response to subunit inactivated influenza vaccine listed by TCRdb under 2018. A note on the overall study: The study used deep quantitative T cell receptor repertoire profiling to track responses to a trivalent subunit inactivated influenza vaccine.

Overall results and qualifications from the work: The authors suggested that each seasonal influenza vaccination may recruit only a limited number of new T cells.

The germline V gene provides CDR1 KGHSH and CDR2 LQKENI. Counted from cysteine to phenylalanine, this CDR3 has 14 amino acids. The sequence is cut down to CDR3 DNA, 42 bases in frame from base 1. V loses 0 bases of germline sequence and J loses 10 bases, and the interval between the two ends is 13 bases. Library preparation used RT-PCR. Reads for this sample came from an Illumina HiSeq 2500. TCRdb handled the public reads itself, with Q25 trimming in fastp and clone calling in MiXCR, and kept productive beta chains. CDR3 protein sequences are deduplicated, and each keeps its most common genes and DNA. In all, the sample holds more than 400,000 distinct CDR3 sequences, and 6.5% to 8% of those were seen once. Of the sample, 13% falls within the top ten clones. Worth noting for this clonotype: Its target antigen remains unknown. Qualities for individual bases were not recorded, and no much larger clone is one base off.

The chain is assembled from TRBV18 and TRBJ2-1; the D segment is perhaps TRBD1 or TRBD2, each sharing 5 matched bases. Sequenced material: PBMCs from blood, taken roughly 24 months after vaccination. The TCR originated in a man between 50 and 70 years old who received an inactivated influenza vaccine. Donor details come from another sample of the same person, matched by shared clones. CDR3 region: CASSPPTSGPEQFF. The nucleotide sequence reads as follows: TGTGCCAGCTCACCACCGACGTCGGGGCCAGAGCAGTTCTTC.